Listed below are T cell receptor beta chains from one sample, sequenced in a study of shared clonotypes between healthy human individuals. Clones were read by immunoSEQ multiplex PCR, and TCRdb kept only the in-frame ones, dropping some. The repertoire holds 2.3 million or so clones, with 80% to 95% as singletons. The specimen was naive CD4+ T cells from PBMCs. The receptors were sampled from a young man in good health. Some clones in this sample may be carry-over from other donors' samples. The CDR3 runs from the conserved cysteine through the conserved F or W. Each record gives: clone size, D gene, V gene, J gene, CDR3 protein, CDR3 DNA. A D gene is named only where the DNA matches it firmly. Clone size is not always given. Where it is, it says once, few, many or a class for expanded clones.

NA	NA	TRBV5-1	TRBJ2-1	CASSFEDYNEQFF	TGCGCCAGCAGCTTTGAGGATTACAATGAGCAGTTCTTC
once	TRBD2	TRBV27	TRBJ2-3	CASHSRLAGDPDTQYF	TGTGCCAGCCACTCGAGACTAGCGGGAGATCCAGATACGCAGTATTTT
NA	NA	TRBV5-4	TRBJ2-5	CALGSWAEETQYF	TGTGCCCTAGGTTCCTGGGCAGAAGAGACCCAGTACTTC
NA	TRBD1	TRBV28	TRBJ2-7	CASRGQGVHEQYF	TGTGCCAGCAGGGGACAGGGTGTCCACGAGCAGTACTTC
NA	TRBD2	TRBV14	TRBJ2-1	CASSQLPSGSTNEQFF	TGTGCCAGCAGCCAACTACCTAGCGGGAGTACGAATGAGCAGTTCTTC
NA	NA	TRBV6-1	TRBJ1-5	CASRSQGVGNQPQHF	TGTGCCAGCAGATCCCAGGGTGTGGGCAATCAGCCCCAGCATTTT
NA	TRBD1	TRBV28	TRBJ2-7	CASSLGGGQGAYEQYF	TGTGCCAGCAGTTTAGGAGGGGGACAGGGGGCGTACGAGCAGTACTTC
NA	TRBD2	TRBV6-5	TRBJ2-1	CASSYLAGDHNEQFF	TGTGCCAGCAGTTATCTAGCGGGAGACCACAATGAGCAGTTCTTC
NA	TRBD2	TRBV7-8	TRBJ2-7	CASSSGGAPLSSLF	TGTGCCAGCAGCTCCGGGGGGGCCCCTTTAAGCTCGCTATTC
NA	NA	TRBV7-9	TRBJ2-4	CASSLRGEDIQYF	TGTGCCAGCAGCTTAAGAGGTGAGGACATTCAGTACTTC
once	NA	TRBV27	TRBJ2-7	CASSPGPGGQYF	TGTGCCAGCAGTCCCGGACCCGGCGGGCAGTACTTC
NA	NA	TRBV2	TRBJ2-6	CASNSGANVLTF	TGTGCCAGCAACTCCGGGGCCAACGTCCTGACTTTC
NA	NA	TRBV9	TRBJ2-2	CASSVGASDNTGELFF	TGTGCCAGCAGCGTAGGGGCTAGCGACAACACCGGGGAGCTGTTTTTT
once	NA	TRBV6-5	TRBJ1-6	CASSVHENSPLHF	TGTGCCAGCAGTGTACACGAGAATTCACCCCTCCACTTT
NA	NA	TRBV5-6	TRBJ2-6	CASSSWARLAGANVLTF	TGTGCCAGCAGCTCCTGGGCCCGGCTTGCAGGGGCCAACGTCCTGACTTTC